One sample yielded the 22 T cell receptor beta chains listed below, sequenced in a study of T cells in Graves' hyperthyroidism and ophthalmopathy (dated by TCRdb to between 2018 and 2021). The protocol used for the library was multiplex PCR. The sequencing machine was an Illumina HiSeq 2000. The TCR beta CDR3 regions were amplified from the RNA transcripts. The first round of RT-PCR for the TCR CDR3 was performed with the HTBI primer set and the Qiagen OneStep RT-PCR kit. Through fastp at Q25 and MiXCR, TCRdb rebuilt clones from the public reads, retaining in-frame beta chains. Under each unique CDR3 protein, matching rows form one entry showing the most common genes and DNA. A total of about 700,000 distinct CDR3 sequences appear in this sample, 13% to 15% of them only once. The top ten constitute roughly 10% of the sample. The sequenced sample consisted of blood. The receptors come from a woman under 30 with Graves' hyperthyroidism.

This clonotype was picked up a small number of times. The chain combines TRBV6-2 or TRBV6-3 with TRBJ1-6; 9 bases are shared with TRBD1. CDR1 is MNHEY, CDR2 SVGEGT, per germline. This CDR3 region has 18 residues. V was pared by 2 bases and J by 0 bases, with 5 bases of the junction left unmatched. The CDR3 is CASSYPDRGASYNSPLHF. DNA of the CDR3: TGTGCCAGCAGTTACCCGGACAGGGGCGCCTCCTATAATTCACCCCTCCACTTT.

This clonotype was recorded at least ten times. J is TRBJ2-5 and V is TRBV7-2, with D tentatively TRBD1 (6 bases). Trimming left V 3 bases short and J 7 bases short, with 6 bases between. CDR1 is SGHTA, CDR2 FQGNSA, per germline. This CDR3 has 11 amino acids. The CDR3 region is CASSFRGTQYF. The DNA of the CDR3 is TGTGCCAGCAGCTTCAGGGGGACCCAGTACTTC.

The gene calls are TRBV13 and TRBJ2-7; D is perhaps TRBD1 or TRBD2 (5 bases each). CDR1 and CDR2 from the germline V gene are PRHDT and FYEKMQ (reference sequence). The V end lost 3 bases, the J end lost 3 bases, and 12 bases lay between the germline ends. This CDR3 contains 14 residues. As DNA, the CDR3 is TGTGCCAGCAGCTTCCGGGACGGTGACTACGAGCAGTACTTC. Encoded protein: CASSFRDGDYEQYF.

The sample holds many counts of this clonotype. The chain is built from TRBV20-1 and TRBJ1-5, with a possible D match to TRBD1 (6 bases). Deletions cut 6 bases from V and 3 bases from J, with 18 bases between. CDR1 is DFQATT and CDR2 is SNEGSKA in the germline V gene (reference sequence). The CDR3 is 15 amino acids. This CDR3 reads CSASTGRVNNQPQHF. The CDR3 bases are TGCAGTGCGAGCACAGGGAGGGTGAACAATCAGCCCCAGCATTTT.

V gene TRBV7-8 combines with J gene TRBJ2-2; TRBD2 matches 7 bases. This CDR3 contains 17 residues. CDR1 and CDR2 from the germline V gene are SGHVS and FQNEAQ. The ends lost 2 bases at V and 1 base at J; junction bases unmatched: 7. CDR3 sequence: CASSLFRAGRNTGELFF. Here the CDR3 DNA reads TGTGCCAGCAGCTTATTTCGAGCGGGGAGGAACACCGGGGAGCTGTTTTTT.

This clonotype was observed a handful of times. The chain recombines TRBV19 with TRBJ2-1; 13 nucleotides line up with TRBD2. Germline lookup yields CDR1 LNHDA and CDR2 SQIVND (reference sequence). Losses at the gene ends were 2 bases for V and 5 bases for J; bases not matched to a gene: 12. This CDR3 has 19 residues. DNA of the CDR3: TGTGCCAGTAGTATAAGGCGGCCTGAAGGACTAGCGGGGGACAATGAGCAGTTCTTC. Translated: CASSIRRPEGLAGDNEQFF.

This clonotype was counted many times. The rearrangement uses TRBV6-2 or TRBV6-3 and TRBJ1-1, with 8 bases lining up with TRBD1. With 5 bases clipped from V and 7 bases from J, the junction kept 9 bases outside the gene matches. CDR1 is MNHEY and CDR2 is SVGEGT in the germline V gene. The CDR3 contains 14 residues. The DNA of the CDR3 is TGTGCCAGCAGTACCACCTCGACAGGGGATGAAGCTTTCTTT. Translating it yields CASSTTSTGDEAFF.

There are a few counts of this clonotype. This may be a read error: a much more frequent sequence differs by one nucleotide. V gene TRBV30 combines with J gene TRBJ2-5, with D hard to call. Germline CDR1 is GTSNPN and CDR2 is SVGIG (reference sequence). The CDR3 runs 14 residues. The CDR3 DNA reads as TGTGCCTGGAGTGTACACGTTCATAAGGAGACCCAGCACTTC. Protein sequence: CAWSVHVHKETQHF.

V gene TRBV19 combines with J gene TRBJ2-5, with 11 bases that match TRBD2. This CDR3 has 16 residues. Germline values: CDR1 LNHDA, CDR2 SQIVND (reference sequence). With V trimmed by 4 bases and J by 4 bases, 8 bases remained unmatched. CDR3 nucleotide sequence: TGTGCCAGTAGTACCGGGGGTGGACTAGCGGGAGAGACCCAGTACTTC. Its protein is CASSTGGGLAGETQYF. The variable domain in full, with the rest retrieved from reference TRBV19 and TRBJ2-5, is DGGITQSPKYLFRKEGQNVTLSCEQNLNHDAMYWYRQDPGQGLRLIYYSQIVNDFQKGDIAEGYSVSREKKESFPLTVTSAQKNPTAFYLCASSTGGGLAGETQYFGPGTRLLVL.

The table lists this clonotype with many counts. The chain uses TRBV5-1 and TRBJ2-2; a weak D match, TRBD2 (6 bases). CDR1 and CDR2 from the germline V gene are SGHRS and YFSETQ. This CDR3 has 14 amino acids. V lost 0 bases to trimming and J lost 5 bases, with 8 bases between them. The CDR3 loop reads CASSLGLATGELFF. The CDR3 DNA reads TGCGCCAGCAGCTTGGGGCTAGCGACCGGGGAGCTGTTTTTT.

This clonotype was detected ten times or more. The chain combines TRBV7-9 with TRBJ2-1; TRBD1 aligns across 7 bases. The CDR3 has 17 residues. J lost 6 bases, V lost 4 bases, and 15 bases had no gene match. Per germline, CDR1 SEHNR and CDR2 FQNEAQ (reference sequence). The CDR3 bases are TGTGCCAGCAGCTGGGCACGACAGGGCGTCTTAGGCAATGAGCAGTTCTTC. Translation: CASSWARQGVLGNEQFF.

This clonotype was picked up a small number of times. The V gene is TRBV7-9, the J gene TRBJ1-1; the D is unclear. Trimming shortened V by 5 bases and J by 1 base, and 14 bases separated the two germline ends. The CDR3 sequence is 15 residues long. The germline V gene has CDR1 SEHNR and CDR2 FQNEAQ (reference sequence). CDR3 in DNA: TGTGCCAGCAGCCTACCTGAGCTGGGGAACACTGAAGCTTTCTTT. Translation: CASSLPELGNTEAFF.

As to this clonotype: This sequence may be a read error, since a much larger clone differs from it by one base. The CDR3: CASTLDRGQNEQFF. The CDR3 DNA sequence: TGTGCCAGCACCCTGGACAGGGGGCAGAATGAGCAGTTCTTC. The chain combines TRBV6-2 or TRBV6-3 with TRBJ2-1, with 11 bases lining up with TRBD1. Germline loops: CDR1 MNHEY, CDR2 SVGEGT. The CDR3 runs 14 residues. V shed 7 bases, J shed 7 bases, and the junction held 6 bases outside the gene matches.

In this sample, this clonotype turned up a few times. The genes are TRBV19 and TRBJ1-5, with unresolved D. Per the germline V gene, CDR1 is LNHDA and CDR2 is SQIVND (reference sequence). This CDR3 has 16 amino acids. Between the trimmed V and J ends, which lost 9 bases and 0 bases, there was a span of 18 bases. As DNA, the CDR3 is TGTGCCAGCGTGGATATTTCAACTTATAGCAATCAGCCCCAGCATTTT. Translating it yields CASVDISTYSNQPQHF.

In its sample, this clonotype was seen many times. The chain links TRBV28 to TRBJ1-5; D is possibly TRBD1 (5 bases). Trimming shortened V by 5 bases and J by 1 base, and 9 bases separated the two germline ends. The CDR3 consists of 14 residues. Germline values: CDR1 MDHEN, CDR2 SYDVKM. For the CDR3, the DNA is TGTGCCAGCAGTCCCTACAGGAGCAATCAGCCCCAGCATTTT. Encoded protein: CASSPYRSNQPQHF.

This chain joins TRBV9 and TRBJ2-7; 15 nucleotides line up with TRBD2. There are 15 residues in the CDR3. The trim removed 3 bases at V and 5 bases at J, leaving 3 bases unmatched. CDR1 and CDR2 from the germline V gene are SGDLS and YYNGEE. The chain's CDR3 is CASSEGLAGGHEQYF. The CDR3 nucleotides read TGTGCCAGCAGCGAGGGACTAGCGGGAGGCCACGAGCAGTACTTC.

This clonotype was counted at least ten times. V usage is TRBV15 and J usage is TRBJ1-1; D not resolved. CDR3 size: 14 residues. V was shortened by 0 bases and J by 1 base, with 6 bases between the two germline ends. Per germline, CDR1 LNHNV and CDR2 YYDKDF (reference sequence). The CDR3: CATSRDFGNTEAFF. The CDR3 region has the DNA TGTGCCACCAGCAGAGATTTTGGGAACACTGAAGCTTTCTTT.

In this sample, this clonotype turned up a few times. This chain links TRBV6-2 or TRBV6-3 with TRBJ1-2; D gene uncertain. The V end lost 6 bases, the J end lost 0 bases, and 8 bases lay between the germline ends. Per the germline V gene, CDR1 is MNHEY and CDR2 is SVGEGT. CDR3 length: 13 amino acids. The CDR3 DNA reads TGTGCCAGCAGGCAACTTACTAACTATGGCTACACCTTC. Protein product: CASRQLTNYGYTF.

In the case of this clonotype: This may come from a read error, since a much larger clone is one base off. The chain combines TRBV2 with TRBJ2-3, with 13 bases fitting TRBD2. The CDR3 totals 18 residues. Germline V gene lookup returns CDR1 SNHLY and CDR2 FYNNEI. The trim removed 6 bases at V and 4 bases at J, leaving 13 bases unmatched. CDR3 in amino acids: CASSRDPQTSGRPDTQYF. As DNA, the CDR3 is TGTGCCAGCAGCAGGGACCCGCAGACTAGCGGGAGGCCAGATACGCAGTATTTT.

This clonotype was recorded many times. The V and J genes are TRBV30 and TRBJ1-2; no reliable D call. The CDR3 runs 12 residues. V was trimmed by 7 bases and J by 4 bases, leaving 13 bases between them. CDR1 and CDR2 (germline): GTSNPN, SVGIG (reference sequence). The chain's CDR3 is CASTPGFYGYTF. As DNA, the CDR3 is TGTGCCTCAACCCCCGGATTCTATGGCTACACCTTC.

The rearrangement links TRBV5-4 to TRBJ1-4; a possible D gene is TRBD1 (5 bases). V lost 0 bases and J lost 5, with 11 bases in between. This CDR3 has 15 residues. The germline CDR1 and CDR2 sequences are SGHNT and YYREEE (reference sequence). The CDR3 is CASSLDAGRNEKLFF. The CDR3 bases are TGTGCCAGCAGCTTGGATGCGGGACGGAATGAAAAACTGTTTTTT.

This clonotype has a single count. The J gene is TRBJ2-1, the V gene TRBV4-3, with 9 bases aligning to TRBD1. CDR3 size: 15 residues. Germline lookup yields CDR1 LGHNA and CDR2 YSLEER. J lost 7 bases, V lost 4 bases, and 8 bases had no gene match. In DNA, the CDR3 is TGCGCCAGCAGCCGCGGGACAGGGAGGTATAATGAGCAGTTCTTC. Translation gives CASSRGTGRYNEQFF.